One and the same sample provided the 20 T cell receptor beta chains below, sequenced in a study of T cells expressing NK-cell markers. Reprocessing the 5' RACE reads, TCRdb reports a single entry for every CDR3 protein and omits DNA. This table holds over 250,000 distinct CDR3 sequences. Sequencing input: blood T cells: a sorted CD56 or NKG2C T cell subset, CD4+ or CD8+ T cells, or bulk PBMC T cells (not recorded which). The receptors originated from a woman between 18 and 69 years old in good health.

The chain combines TRBV20-1 with TRBJ2-5. CDR3 size: 13 residues. Germline-derived CDR1 and CDR2 are DFQATT and SNEGSKA (reference sequence). CDR3 protein: CSARETNRETQYF.

This sequence joins TRBV20-1 and TRBJ2-2; TCRdb proposes TRBD1, but this gene call is untestable without DNA. CDR1 and CDR2 (germline): DFQATT, SNEGSKA (reference sequence). This CDR3 contains 15 residues. CDR3 sequence reads: CSAPERGGSTGELFF.

The rearrangement links TRBV19 to TRBJ2-3. From germline, CDR1 is LNHDA and CDR2 SQIVND (reference sequence). The CDR3 is made up of 12 amino acids. The CDR3 spells CASSMETDTQYF.

The rearrangement uses TRBV29-1 and TRBJ2-1; TCRdb's assignment of TRBD2 cannot be checked, as there is no DNA. The CDR3 spans 16 residues. Germline assignment: CDR1 SQVTM and CDR2 ANQGSEA. CDR3 loop: CSVPPRRRGVDNEQFF.

V is TRBV4-2 and J is TRBJ2-1; TCRdb's D gene call, TRBD1, goes unchecked for lack of DNA. The germline gives CDR1 LGHNA, CDR2 YNFKEQ. CDR3 length equals 15 residues. The CDR3 spells CASSQGDRALNEQFF.

The CDR3 is CASRDRASQETQYF. The chain links TRBV19 to TRBJ2-5; TCRdb names TRBD1, which stays unverified in the absence of DNA. CDR1 and CDR2 from the germline V gene are LNHDA and SQIVND (reference sequence). This CDR3 spans 14 amino acids. Full variable domain (outside the CDR3, taken from reference TRBV19 and TRBJ2-5): DGGITQSPKYLFRKEGQNVTLSCEQNLNHDAMYWYRQDPGQGLRLIYYSQIVNDFQKGDIAEGYSVSREKKESFPLTVTSAQKNPTAFYLCASRDRASQETQYFGPGTRLLVL.

V and J are TRBV29-1 and TRBJ2-1; TCRdb lists TRBD2, though no DNA is available to test this call. In germline, CDR1 is SQVTM, CDR2 ANQGSEA. The CDR3 is 13 residues long. The CDR3 protein is CSVGGGRAGEQFF.

V and J are TRBV20-1 and TRBJ2-1. CDR3 size: 16 residues. Germline V lookup: CDR1 DFQATT, CDR2 SNEGSKA (reference sequence). Here the CDR3 reads CSASFLSGRAYNEQFF.

This rearrangement joins TRBV14 to TRBJ2-7; the TRBD1 assignment by TCRdb is unverifiable without DNA. The length of the CDR3 is 15 residues. Germline V gene sequence: CDR1 SGHDN, CDR2 FVKESK. The CDR3 sequence: CASSRDRGSSYEQYF.

The rearrangement links TRBV7-2 to TRBJ2-7; lacking DNA, the TRBD1 call made by TCRdb goes unchecked. Germline CDR1 and CDR2: SGHTA and FQGNSA. CDR3 length: 15 residues. CDR3 protein: CASSLATGLSYEQYF.

V usage is TRBV7-8 and J usage is TRBJ2-7; the D call from TCRdb, TRBD2, cannot be confirmed without DNA. This CDR3 has 18 residues. The germline CDR1 and CDR2 sequences are SGHVS and FQNEAQ. The CDR3 protein is CASSPNLVGAGGGYEQYF.

The rearrangement uses TRBV28 and TRBJ2-1. CDR3 size: 13 residues. Germline lookup yields CDR1 MDHEN and CDR2 SYDVKM. The CDR3 loop is CASSFGPRNEQFF.

V gene TRBV4-3 combines with J gene TRBJ1-6. The CDR3 consists of 13 residues. Germline CDR1 is LGHNA and CDR2 is YSLEER. The CDR3 is CASSQDRRSPLHF.

The chain has TRBV20-1 and TRBJ2-1; without DNA, the TCRdb call of TRBD2 cannot be checked. The CDR3 spans 13 residues. In germline, CDR1 is DFQATT, CDR2 SNEGSKA (reference sequence). CDR3 protein: CSVSSRSRNEQFF.

The CDR3 loop is CASSVNKPTRSYGYTF. The V call is TRBV7-9, the J call TRBJ1-2. The CDR3 totals 16 residues. CDR1 is SEHNR, CDR2 FQNEAQ, per germline (reference sequence).

This chain's CDR3 is CASSQRRDLLHTQYF. The J gene is TRBJ2-3, the V gene TRBV3-1; checking the TCRdb D call of TRBD2 is not possible without DNA. The length of the CDR3 is 15 residues. Germline V gene sequence: CDR1 LGHDT, CDR2 YNNKEL (reference sequence).

The chain employs TRBV14 and TRBJ2-7. This CDR3 is 14 amino acids long. In germline, CDR1 is SGHDN, CDR2 FVKESK. CDR3 in amino acids: CASSPIADSYEQYF.

The chain combines TRBV2 with TRBJ2-7; absent DNA, TCRdb's TRBD2 call cannot be checked. Germline V gene sequence: CDR1 SNHLY, CDR2 FYNNEI. The CDR3 runs to 17 residues. CDR3 sequence: CASSAFRGLAGVHEQYF.

The chain carries TRBV6-1 and TRBJ2-2; TCRdb picks TRBD1, but there is no DNA to check that call. This CDR3 region has 15 residues. The V gene's germline CDR1 is MNHNS and CDR2 SASEGT. CDR3 sequence: CASSHPRQATGELFF.

The chain combines TRBV5-4 with TRBJ2-2. Germline V lookup: CDR1 SGHNT, CDR2 YYREEE (reference sequence). The CDR3 has 15 residues. The CDR3 here is CASSLGGRVVGELFF.